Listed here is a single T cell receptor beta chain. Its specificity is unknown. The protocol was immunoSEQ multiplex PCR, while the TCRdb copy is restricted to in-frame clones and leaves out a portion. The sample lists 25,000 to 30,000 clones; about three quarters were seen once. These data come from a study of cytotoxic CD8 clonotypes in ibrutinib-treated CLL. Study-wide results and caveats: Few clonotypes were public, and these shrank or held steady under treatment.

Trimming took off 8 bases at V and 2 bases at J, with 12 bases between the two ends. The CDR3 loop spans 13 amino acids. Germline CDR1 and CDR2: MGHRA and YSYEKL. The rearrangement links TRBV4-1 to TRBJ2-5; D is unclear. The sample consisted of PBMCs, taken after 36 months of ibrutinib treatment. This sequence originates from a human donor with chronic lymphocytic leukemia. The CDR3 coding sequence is TGCGCCAGCCGCGGACCAACACAAGAGACCCAGTACTTC. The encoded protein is CASRGPTQETQYF.